This TCR beta chain appears in the sequencing data of a study of T-cell memory formation after mild COVID-19. In the study overall: Largely donor-specific TCR clusters were found.

UMIs and sample barcodes were carried by the TCR alpha and TCR beta cDNA libraries that 5'RACE produced using constant-segment primers. MiXCR, applied by TCRdb to the 5' RACE reads, yields one record per CDR3 protein. The table includes approximately 490,000 distinct CDR3 sequences, 20% detected once. The CDR3 runs to 16 residues. V usage is TRBV21-1 and J usage is TRBJ1-5; whether TRBD1, the table's D call, matches the DNA was not checked. TRBV21-1 is labeled a pseudogene. This receptor was identified in an adult woman who had mild COVID-19 (a few samples of this study predate the infection). Cell type and time point are not known. Sequenced material: PBMCs or a T cell subset sorted from them (not recorded which). In nucleotides, the CDR3 is TGTGCCAGCAGCAAAGAGAGGAGACAGATCAATCAGCCCCAGCATTTT. Translating it yields CASSKERRQINQPQHF.